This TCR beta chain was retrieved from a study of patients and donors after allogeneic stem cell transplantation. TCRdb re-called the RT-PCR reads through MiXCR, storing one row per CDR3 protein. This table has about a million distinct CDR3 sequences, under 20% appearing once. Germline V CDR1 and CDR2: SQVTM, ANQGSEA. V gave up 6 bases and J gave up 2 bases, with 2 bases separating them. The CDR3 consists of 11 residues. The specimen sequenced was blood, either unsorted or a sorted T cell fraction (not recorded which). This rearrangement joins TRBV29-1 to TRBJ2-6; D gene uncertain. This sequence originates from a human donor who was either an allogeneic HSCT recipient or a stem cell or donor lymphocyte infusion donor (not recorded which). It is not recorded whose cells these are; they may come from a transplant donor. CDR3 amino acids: CSVAGANVLTF. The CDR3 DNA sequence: TGCAGCGTGGCTGGGGCCAACGTCCTGACTTTC.